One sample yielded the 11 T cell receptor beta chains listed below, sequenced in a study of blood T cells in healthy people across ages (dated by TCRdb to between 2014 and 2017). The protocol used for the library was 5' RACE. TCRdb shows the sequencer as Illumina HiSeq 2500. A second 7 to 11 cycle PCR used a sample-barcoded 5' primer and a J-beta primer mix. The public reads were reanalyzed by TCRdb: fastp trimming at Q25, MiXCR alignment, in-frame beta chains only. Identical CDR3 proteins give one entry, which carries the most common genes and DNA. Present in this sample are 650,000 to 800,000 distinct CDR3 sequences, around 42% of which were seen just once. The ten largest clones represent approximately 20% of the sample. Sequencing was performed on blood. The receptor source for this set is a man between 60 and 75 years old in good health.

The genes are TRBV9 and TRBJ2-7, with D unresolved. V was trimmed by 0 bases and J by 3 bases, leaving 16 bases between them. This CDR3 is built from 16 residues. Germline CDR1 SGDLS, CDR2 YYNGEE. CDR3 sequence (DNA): TGTGCCAGCAGCGTAGGGCCCACTACTACTCTCTACGAGCAGTACTTC. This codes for CASSVGPTTTLYEQYF.

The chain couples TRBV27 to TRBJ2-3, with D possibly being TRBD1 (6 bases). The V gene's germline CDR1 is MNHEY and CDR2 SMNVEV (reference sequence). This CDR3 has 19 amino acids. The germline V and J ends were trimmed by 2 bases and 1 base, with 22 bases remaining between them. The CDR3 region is CASSLRATVVGGGTDTQYF. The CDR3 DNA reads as TGTGCCAGCAGTTTAAGGGCCACCGTAGTAGGGGGAGGCACAGATACGCAGTATTTT.

The CDR3 protein is CASRPGTSGSDTQYF. DNA for the CDR3: TGTGCCAGCAGACCCGGGACTAGCGGCTCAGATACGCAGTATTTT. The chain employs TRBV3-1 and TRBJ2-3, with 11 bases aligning to TRBD2. The CDR3 is 15 amino acids. CDR1 is LGHDT, CDR2 YNNKEL, per germline (reference sequence). Trimming at V came to 6 bases and at J to 4 bases, leaving 6 bases not matched to a gene.

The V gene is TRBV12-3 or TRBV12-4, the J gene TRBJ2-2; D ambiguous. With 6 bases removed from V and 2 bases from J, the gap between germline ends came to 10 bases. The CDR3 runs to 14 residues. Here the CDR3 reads CASSRIINTGELFF. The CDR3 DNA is TGTGCCAGCAGCCGGATTATTAACACCGGGGAGCTGTTTTTT.

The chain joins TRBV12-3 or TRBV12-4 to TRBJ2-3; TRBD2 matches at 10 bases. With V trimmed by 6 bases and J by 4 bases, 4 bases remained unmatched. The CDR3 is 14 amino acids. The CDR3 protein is CASRDSGGADTQYF. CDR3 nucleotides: TGTGCCAGCAGGGACAGCGGGGGGGCAGATACGCAGTATTTT.

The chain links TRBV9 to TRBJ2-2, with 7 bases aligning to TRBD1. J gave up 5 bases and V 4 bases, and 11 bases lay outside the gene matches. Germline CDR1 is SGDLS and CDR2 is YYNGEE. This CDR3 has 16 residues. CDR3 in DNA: TGTGCCAGCAGCACATTAGGGGGCTTGGGGACCGGGGAGCTGTTTTTT. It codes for CASSTLGGLGTGELFF.

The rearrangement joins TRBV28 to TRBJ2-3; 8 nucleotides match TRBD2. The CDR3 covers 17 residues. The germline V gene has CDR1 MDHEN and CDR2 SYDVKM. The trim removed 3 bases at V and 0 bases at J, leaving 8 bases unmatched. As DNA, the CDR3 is TGTGCCAGCAGTTTCGGGGGGGGGCCCACTAGCACAGATACGCAGTATTTT. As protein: CASSFGGGPTSTDTQYF.

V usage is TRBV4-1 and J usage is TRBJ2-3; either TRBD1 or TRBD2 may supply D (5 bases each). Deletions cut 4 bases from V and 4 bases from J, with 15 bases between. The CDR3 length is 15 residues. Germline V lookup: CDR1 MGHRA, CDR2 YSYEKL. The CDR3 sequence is CASSPSQGSADTQYF. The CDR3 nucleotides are TGCGCCAGCAGCCCCTCGCAGGGTAGCGCAGATACGCAGTATTTT.

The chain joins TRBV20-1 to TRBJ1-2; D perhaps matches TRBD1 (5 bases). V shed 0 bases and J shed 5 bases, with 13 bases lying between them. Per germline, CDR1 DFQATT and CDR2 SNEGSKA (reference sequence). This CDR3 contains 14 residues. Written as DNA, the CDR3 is TGCAGTGCTAGAGACCGACAGATTGGGTATGGCTACACCTTC. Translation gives CSARDRQIGYGYTF.

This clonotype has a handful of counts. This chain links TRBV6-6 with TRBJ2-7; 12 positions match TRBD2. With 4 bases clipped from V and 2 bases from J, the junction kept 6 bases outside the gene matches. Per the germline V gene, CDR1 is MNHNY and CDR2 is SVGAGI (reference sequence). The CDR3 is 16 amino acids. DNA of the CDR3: TGTGCCAGCAGTTCCACTACTAGCGGGGGGCCCTACGAGCAGTACTTC. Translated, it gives CASSSTTSGGPYEQYF.

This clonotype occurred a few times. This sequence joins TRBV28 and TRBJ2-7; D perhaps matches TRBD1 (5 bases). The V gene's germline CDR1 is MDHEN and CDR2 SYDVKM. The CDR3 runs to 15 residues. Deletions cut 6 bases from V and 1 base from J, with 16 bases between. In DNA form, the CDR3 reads TGTGCCAGCAGGTCGGACGGACAAGTGTCCTACGAGCAGTACTTC. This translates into CASRSDGQVSYEQYF.